These 4 T cell receptor beta chains share one sample of origin, sequenced in a study of blood T cell repertoires in COVID-19. Assay used: immunoSEQ multiplex PCR; TCRdb lists only in-frame clones, some missing. The sample contains roughly 110,000 clones, about 85% of which appear only once. The sample comprised peripheral blood. These receptors were collected from a woman aged 55-75 years with COVID-19, enrolled during active disease.

This clone appeared once. This sequence joins TRBV2 and TRBJ1-5, with D tentatively TRBD1 (5 bases). The length of the CDR3 is 15 residues. CDR1 is SNHLY, CDR2 FYNNEI, per germline. Between the trimmed V and J ends, which lost 11 bases and 4 bases, there was a span of 21 bases. The CDR3 DNA follows: TGTGCCGTCCACGCGGGAGCGGCAGGGAATCAGCCCCAGCATTTT. Protein sequence: CAVHAGAAGNQPQHF.

The rearrangement links TRBV11-2 to TRBJ1-2; D unclear. V was trimmed by 4 bases and J by 4 bases, leaving 10 bases between them. The CDR3 contains 13 residues. Germline assignment: CDR1 SGHAT and CDR2 FQNNGV. CDR3 residues: CASSSEEFYGYTF. The DNA of the CDR3 is TGTGCCAGCAGCTCTGAGGAGTTCTATGGCTACACCTTC. Using reference TRBV11-2 and TRBJ1-2 for the parts outside the CDR3, the full variable domain is EAGVAQSPRYKIIEKRQSVAFWCNPISGHATLYWYQQILGQGPKLLIQFQNNGVVDDSQLPKDRFSAERLKGVDSTLKIQPAKLEDSAVYLCASSSEEFYGYTFGSGTRLTVV.

V usage is TRBV27 and J usage is TRBJ1-2; D not certain. The CDR3 spans 15 residues. Trimming stripped 0 bases from V and 2 bases from J, with 10 bases between. Germline loops: CDR1 MNHEY, CDR2 SMNVEV (reference sequence). The CDR3 loop reads CASSLSPLFNYGYTF. The CDR3 DNA follows: TGTGCCAGCAGTTTATCCCCACTGTTCAACTATGGCTACACCTTC.

V gene TRBV6-5 combines with J gene TRBJ2-7; possible D gene TRBD2, 6 bases. This CDR3 contains 13 residues. Trimming shortened V by 7 bases and J by 3 bases, and 13 bases separated the two germline ends. Germline CDR1 MNHEY, CDR2 SVGAGI. The CDR3 loop reads CASTTGGIYEQYF. The CDR3 DNA follows: TGTGCCAGCACCACCGGCGGGATCTACGAGCAGTACTTC.